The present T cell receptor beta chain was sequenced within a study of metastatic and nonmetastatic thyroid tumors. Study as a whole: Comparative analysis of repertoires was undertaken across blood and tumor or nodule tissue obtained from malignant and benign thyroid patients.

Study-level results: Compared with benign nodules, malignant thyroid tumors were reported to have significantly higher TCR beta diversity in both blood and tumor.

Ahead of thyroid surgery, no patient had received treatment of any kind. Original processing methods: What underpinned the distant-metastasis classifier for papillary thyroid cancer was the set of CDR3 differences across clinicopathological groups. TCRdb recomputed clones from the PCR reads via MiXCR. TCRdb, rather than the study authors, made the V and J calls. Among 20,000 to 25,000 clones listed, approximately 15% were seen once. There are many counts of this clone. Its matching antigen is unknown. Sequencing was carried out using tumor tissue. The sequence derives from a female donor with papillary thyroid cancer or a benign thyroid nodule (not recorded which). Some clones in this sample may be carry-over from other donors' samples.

CDR3 in amino acids: CASSLDRVGGYTF. CDR3 sequence (DNA): TGTGCCAGCTCACTGGACAGGGTGGGTGGCTACACCTTC. The chain employs TRBV18 and TRBJ1-2; 8 bases agree with TRBD1. Trimming removed 4 bases from V and 7 bases from J; junction bases left unmatched: 5. CDR1 and CDR2 from the germline V gene are KGHSH and LQKENI. This CDR3 comprises 13 residues.